A few counts support the clone carrying this TCR beta chain. Its antigen is currently unknown. The CDR3 sequence is 16 residues long. The germline CDR1 and CDR2 sequences are LGHNA and YSLEER. V shed 1 base, J shed 5 bases, and the junction held 9 bases outside the gene matches. This sample stems from a study of T cells after yellow fever vaccination. The wider study: Any fraction with a low cell number was prepared using SMART-Seq v4 Ultra Low Input. Study-wide points: Post-booster repertoires contained most primary-vaccination clones again (about 95% CD4, over 70% CD8). FACS-sorted repertoires could contain abundant clonotypes contaminating from the bulk population.

One entry per CDR3 protein, called by TCRdb with MiXCR from the 5' RACE reads. The sample gives 150,000 or so distinct CDR3 sequences, about 6.9% of which show up once; 0.55% to 0.7% is in the top ten. This sequence joins TRBV4-3 and TRBJ2-7, with 9 nucleotides matching TRBD2. This receptor was obtained from a man younger than 45 who received the YFV17D yellow fever vaccine. This material consisted of CD4+ T cells sorted from PBMCs, taken 10 days after the yellow fever booster vaccination. The CDR3 region is CASSQGLAGRSHEQYF. CDR3 sequence (DNA): TGCGCCAGCAGCCAAGGTCTAGCGGGACGGTCGCACGAGCAGTACTTC.